This T cell receptor beta chain was identified during a study of TIL therapy for anti-PD-1-resistant metastatic lung cancer. Across the study: Most patients had lung adenocarcinoma; a few tumors were EGFR-mutant, two ALK-rearranged; half smoked currently or formerly.

The time point denotes: pre-treatment sample, taken before nivolumab and TIL therapy. Stage 4 NSCLC adults joined between 2017 and January 2020. CDR3 length: 14 residues. V lost 3 bases, J lost 7 bases, and 12 bases lay in between. Germline V lookup: CDR1 SGHTA, CDR2 FQGTGA. Broader study findings: This highly selected cohort may not generalize to typical lung cancer patients.

A remark on this clone: Its antigen is not identified.

This was the immunoSEQ v3 assay. Survey-level samples got 2 million to 2.5 million read pairs; deep-level samples got roughly 4.5-6 million. Sequencing was performed with immunoSEQ multiplex PCR; in TCRdb, only in-frame clones are kept and a portion is missing. This sample has tens of thousands of clones; 79% occur once, and the top ten carry about 15%. This chain joins TRBV7-3 and TRBJ2-2, with unresolved D. This TCR derives from a man aged 70 or older with non-small cell lung cancer. This specimen consisted of blood, obtained at baseline. Here the CDR3 DNA reads TGTGCCAGCAGCTTCAAGAGGAATAGCGGGGAGCTGTTTTTT. It yields the protein CASSFKRNSGELFF.